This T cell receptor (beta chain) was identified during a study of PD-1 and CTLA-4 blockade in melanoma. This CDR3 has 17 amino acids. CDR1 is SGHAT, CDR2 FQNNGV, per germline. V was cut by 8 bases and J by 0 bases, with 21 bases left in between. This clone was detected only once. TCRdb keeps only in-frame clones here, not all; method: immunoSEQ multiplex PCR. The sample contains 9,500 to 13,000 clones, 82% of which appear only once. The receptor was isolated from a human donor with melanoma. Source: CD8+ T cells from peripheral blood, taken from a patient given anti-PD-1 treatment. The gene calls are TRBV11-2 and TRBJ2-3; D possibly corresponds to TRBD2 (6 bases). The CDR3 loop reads CASPPISAGYSTDTQYF. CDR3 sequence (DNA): TGTGCCAGCCCCCCCATCTCGGCGGGGTATAGCACAGATACGCAGTATTTT.